This is a list of T cell receptor beta chains from one sample in a study of beta chain features in type 1 diabetes. The table came from immunoSEQ multiplex PCR; TCRdb's copy has only in-frame clones and leaves some out. The sample records a few hundred thousand clones, less than 30% being singletons. The sequenced material came from naive CD4+ T cells from blood. These receptors originate from a woman in her twenties or thirties with type 1 diabetes. Both conserved end residues are part of each CDR3. D genes are given only for firm matches. A row's size may be missing; if present it is once, few, many or a size class.

V gene	D gene	J gene	clone size	CDR3 DNA	CDR3 protein
TRBV2	-	TRBJ1-2	few	TGTGCCAGCAGGCTAACAGGGCGAGGAGGCTACACCTTC	CASRLTGRGGYTF
TRBV5-1	TRBD2	TRBJ2-7	-	TGCGCCAGCAGCTCGGGACTAGCGGGCTCCTACGAGCAGTACTTC	CASSSGLAGSYEQYF
TRBV11-3	TRBD2	TRBJ2-1	-	TGTGCCAGCAGCTCAGCGGGACGCTTTCGGCAGTTCTTC	CASSSAGRFRQFF
TRBV30	TRBD1	TRBJ2-1	few	TGTGCCTGGGGACAGGGGAATGAGCAGTTCTTC	CAWGQGNEQFF
TRBV9	TRBD2	TRBJ2-1	-	TGTGCCAGCAGCGTATACCGCCTAGCGGGAGTTGAGCAGTTCTTC	CASSVYRLAGVEQFF
TRBV5-1	TRBD2	TRBJ2-7	-	TGCGCCAGCAGCATGGGACTAGCGGGCCTGCAGTACTTC	CASSMGLAGLQYF
TRBV5-1	TRBD2	TRBJ2-7	-	TGCGCCAGCAGCTTAAGCGGGGGCCGGACCTACGAGCAGTACTTC	CASSLSGGRTYEQYF
TRBV28	-	TRBJ2-3	-	TGTGCCAGCAGTCGGGGGTCCGATACGCAGTATTTT	CASSRGSDTQYF
TRBV30	TRBD2	TRBJ2-7	-	TGTGCCTGGAGTGGGGGACTAGCGGCAAACTACGAGCAGTACTTC	CAWSGGLAANYEQYF
TRBV5-6	-	TRBJ2-1	-	TGTGCCAGCAGCTTGGTCGGAGACTACAATGAGCAGTTCTTC	CASSLVGDYNEQFF
TRBV5-1	-	TRBJ2-1	-	TGCGCCAGCAGCTTTGGGGTAGCGGATCACAATGAGCAGTTCTTC	CASSFGVADHNEQFF
TRBV4-1	TRBD1	TRBJ2-7	few	TGCGCCAGCAGCCCAGCAGACAGGGAAATCTACGAGCAGTACTTC	CASSPADREIYEQYF
TRBV28	TRBD2	TRBJ2-1	-	TGTGCCAGCATCCTAGCGGGGACCTACAATGAGCAGTTCTTC	CASILAGTYNEQFF
TRBV19	TRBD1	TRBJ1-5	-	TGTGCCAGTAGTGGGACAGGGAAAGTTCAGCCCCAGCATTTT	CASSGTGKVQPQHF
TRBV5-1	TRBD2	TRBJ2-2	-	TGCGCCAGCAGCCTGGGACTGAGCGGACTAGCGGGCACAGGCTCCACCGGGGAGCTGTTTTTT	CASSLGLSGLAGTGSTGELFF
TRBV7-3	TRBD2	TRBJ2-7	-	TGTGCCAGCAGCTTAACGGGTAGCGGGCGGCGATACGAGCAGTACTTC	CASSLTGSGRRYEQYF
TRBV7-9	-	TRBJ2-1	few	TGTGCCAGCAGCTTTTATAATGAGCAGTTCTTC	CASSFYNEQFF
TRBV25-1	-	TRBJ2-2	-	TGTGCCAGCAGTGATGGACAGTACACCGGGGAGCTGTTTTTT	CASSDGQYTGELFF
TRBV4-1	TRBD1	TRBJ2-7	-	TGCGCCAGCAGCCAAGATTTTAACAGGGGGATCTACGAGCAGTACTTC	CASSQDFNRGIYEQYF
TRBV19	TRBD2	TRBJ2-1	few	TGTGCCAGTCGGATCGGGAGGGCCGGAAATGAGCAGTTCTTC	CASRIGRAGNEQFF
TRBV29-1	-	TRBJ2-5	few	TGCAGCGTTGAAGACGGGACCCAGTACTTC	CSVEDGTQYF
TRBV5-4	-	TRBJ1-2	few	TGTGCCAGCACCGGAGTGGAGTGGGACATACTTGGCTACACCTTC	CASTGVEWDILGYTF
TRBV5-1	-	TRBJ2-7	few	TGCGCCAGCAGCGGGACCGGGAGCAACTACGAGCAGTACTTC	CASSGTGSNYEQYF
TRBV6-1	-	TRBJ2-7	-	TGTGCCAGCAGTCGTGACAGCCGCGTGAACGAGCAGTACTTC	CASSRDSRVNEQYF
TRBV21-1	-	TRBJ2-3	-	TGTGCCAGCAGCACTAATACCGGGACAGCCCTCACAGATACGCAGTATTTT	CASSTNTGTALTDTQYF
TRBV5-1	TRBD2	TRBJ2-1	few	TGCGCCAGCAGCACCGGGACTAGCGGGAGGGCCAGGCAGTTCTTC	CASSTGTSGRARQFF
TRBV30	TRBD2	TRBJ2-7	few	TGTGCCTGGACTAGCGGGACGTACGAGCAGTACTTC	CAWTSGTYEQYF
TRBV28	-	TRBJ1-1	few	TGTGCCAGCAGTTTACCAGGGTACACTGAAGCTTTCTTT	CASSLPGYTEAFF
TRBV4-2	-	TRBJ1-2	few	TGTGCCAGCAGCCAAGGCGTGGTTTCGCCTTACTATGGCTACACCTTC	CASSQGVVSPYYGYTF
TRBV29-1	-	TRBJ1-1	-	TGCAGCGTCAAGGACTTTTCGAACACTGAAGCTTTCTTT	CSVKDFSNTEAFF
TRBV7-9	-	TRBJ2-7	-	TGTGCCAGCAGCTTCTCCGAGTACGAGCAGTACTTC	CASSFSEYEQYF
TRBV23-1	-	TRBJ2-3	-	TGCGCCAGCAGTCTCCTCAGGGATACAGATACGCAGTATTTT	CASSLLRDTDTQYF
TRBV7-9	-	TRBJ2-3	-	TGTGCCAGCAGCACCCGGGGGTGGAGGGCCACAGATACGCAGTATTTT	CASSTRGWRATDTQYF
TRBV7-9	TRBD1	TRBJ2-7	few	TGTGCCAGCAGCACGGGACAGGGCCGCTACGAGCAGTACTTC	CASSTGQGRYEQYF
TRBV5-4	-	TRBJ2-1	few	TGTGCCAGCAGCTTGGGCTCTTTTGCTCCCGGTGAGCAGTTCTTC	CASSLGSFAPGEQFF
TRBV11-2	-	TRBJ1-1	-	TGTGCCAGCAGCTTAGATGGTTTAGCCGTTATGAACACTGAAGCTTTCTTT	CASSLDGLAVMNTEAFF
TRBV19	-	TRBJ1-2	-	TGTGCCAGTAGTATACACGGCTATGGCTACACCTTC	CASSIHGYGYTF
TRBV9	TRBD2	TRBJ2-2	-	TGTGCCAGCAGTCTTTTAGCGGGCACCGGGGAGCTGTTTTTT	CASSLLAGTGELFF
TRBV18	TRBD1	TRBJ2-1	-	TGTGCCAGCTCACCAACAGGGGGGATCTACAATGAGCAGTTCTTC	CASSPTGGIYNEQFF
TRBV5-1	-	TRBJ2-5	few	TGCGCCAGCAGTCCACTCACTAGGGAAGAAGAGACCCAGTACTTC	CASSPLTREEETQYF
TRBV19	-	TRBJ2-1	few	TGTGCCAGTAGTGAGGGGGGGGTCCCCCCCCCACTGCAGTTCTTC	CASSEGGVPPPLQFF
TRBV30	-	TRBJ1-1	few	TGTGCCTGGGCAGGGTCGAACACTGAAGCTTTCTTT	CAWAGSNTEAFF
TRBV12-5	-	TRBJ2-1	-	TGTGCTAGTGGTTTGTGGGAGGATGAGCAGTTCTTC	CASGLWEDEQFF
TRBV19	-	TRBJ1-1	few	TGTGCCAGTAGTATCGTGCGGAACTTTCAACACTTCGGGGCTTTCTTT	CASSIVRNFQHFGAFF
TRBV5-1	-	TRBJ1-1	-	TGCGCCAGCAGCTTGGTAGGGGACTCGGAGAACACTGAAGCTTTCTTT	CASSLVGDSENTEAFF
TRBV19	TRBD2	TRBJ2-1	-	TGTGCCAGTACCTCAGGGACTACCAGCTCCTACAATGAGCAGTTCTTC	CASTSGTTSSYNEQFF
TRBV29-1	TRBD1	TRBJ2-1	-	TGCAGCGCCCAGACCGACAGGGTCCGGGATGAGCAGTTCTTC	CSAQTDRVRDEQFF
TRBV7-3	TRBD1	TRBJ2-5	-	TGTGCCAGCAGCCAAGACAGGGGGTCGGAGACCCAGTACTTC	CASSQDRGSETQYF
TRBV30	-	TRBJ2-1	-	TGTGCCTGGAACAGGGCCGCCTACAATGAGCAGTTCTTC	CAWNRAAYNEQFF
TRBV29-1	-	TRBJ2-5	few	TGCAGCGTTGTCCTAGCCCAAGAGACCCAGTACTTC	CSVVLAQETQYF
TRBV28	-	TRBJ1-5	few	TGTGCCAGCAGTACCCCGGACACTCAGCCCCAGCATTTT	CASSTPDTQPQHF
TRBV4-1	-	TRBJ1-2	once	TGCGCCAGCAGCCAAGATCCGGGAGCTAACTATGGCTACACCTTC	CASSQDPGANYGYTF
TRBV19	-	TRBJ1-5	few	TGTGCCAGTAGTATAAGGGAGAGGGTGGATCAGCCCCAGCATTTT	CASSIRERVDQPQHF
TRBV6-1	-	TRBJ1-4	-	TGTGCCAGCAGGGAGGAGAGTGAAAAACTGTTTTTT	CASREESEKLFF
TRBV25-1	-	TRBJ2-1	-	TGTGCCAGCAGTGATATGGACGGGAGTTCCTACAATGAGCAGTTCTTC	CASSDMDGSSYNEQFF
TRBV7-3	-	TRBJ2-2	few	TGTGCCAGCAGCTGGGGGCCCGTCACCGGGGAGCTGTTTTTT	CASSWGPVTGELFF
TRBV5-8	TRBD2	TRBJ2-1	-	TGTGCCAGCAGCTTGAGGCCAGCGGGAGGACGGTTGTACAATGAGCAGTTCTTC	CASSLRPAGGRLYNEQFF
TRBV9	-	TRBJ2-7	few	TGTGCCAGCAGCGAATCAATAGGGGACGAGCAGTACTTC	CASSESIGDEQYF
TRBV18	-	TRBJ2-7	-	TGTGCCAGCTCACCAGACTTGGAGCAGTACTTC	CASSPDLEQYF